The 5 T cell receptor beta chains presented below share a single source sample, sequenced in a study of blood T cell repertoires in COVID-19. Libraries were prepared by immunoSEQ multiplex PCR; TCRdb keeps only in-frame clonotypes and omits some of them. The repertoire holds about 120,000 clones, with less than 90% as singletons. The sequenced sample consisted of peripheral blood. The receptors shown here come from a man in his 70s who had recovered from COVID-19.

The CDR3 reads CATSDPAPLAGVTDTQYF. The DNA for the CDR3 is TGTGCCACCAGTGATCCGGCCCCACTAGCGGGAGTGACAGATACGCAGTATTTT. This chain connects TRBV24-1 to TRBJ2-3; 11 bases agree with TRBD2. With 3 bases clipped from V and 3 bases from J, the junction kept 10 bases outside the gene matches. This CDR3 contains 18 residues. Per the germline V gene, CDR1 is KGHDR and CDR2 is SFDVKD.

The J gene is TRBJ2-1, the V gene TRBV19; D gene uncertain. The V end was cut by 8 bases, the J end by 10 bases, with 18 bases between. The CDR3 covers 13 residues. CDR1 LNHDA and CDR2 SQIVND come from the germline V gene (reference sequence). The CDR3 region is CASLDFRSGEQFF. DNA of the CDR3: TGTGCCAGTCTTGATTTCCGGAGTGGCGAGCAGTTCTTC.

This rearrangement joins TRBV7-3 to TRBJ1-1, with TRBD1 matching 8 bases. Germline-derived CDR1 and CDR2 are SGHTA and FQGTGA. The CDR3 has 14 amino acids. V lost 5 bases and J lost 5; bases outside the gene matches: 7. The CDR3 region is CASSPDRGWTEAFF. In DNA form, the CDR3 reads TGTGCCAGCAGCCCCGACAGGGGATGGACTGAAGCTTTCTTT.

The V call is TRBV15, the J call TRBJ2-4, with D unclear. Trimming left V 1 base short and J 9 bases short, with 7 bases between. Germline values: CDR1 LNHNV, CDR2 YYDKDF (reference sequence). The CDR3 is 12 amino acids. The CDR3 DNA is TGTGCCACCAGCAGAGTCGAGGCCATTCAGTACTTC. It yields the protein CATSRVEAIQYF.

This clone appeared a single time. CDR3 sequence reads: CASSPVAPGGSGNTIYF. CDR3 DNA: TGTGCCAGCAGCCCCGTGGCCCCCGGGGGCTCTGGAAACACCATATATTTT. The rearrangement links TRBV4-2 to TRBJ1-3, with D possibly being TRBD1 (5 bases). Germline assignment: CDR1 LGHNA and CDR2 YNFKEQ. There are 17 residues in the CDR3. Trimming shortened V by 4 bases and J by 0 bases, and 16 bases separated the two germline ends.